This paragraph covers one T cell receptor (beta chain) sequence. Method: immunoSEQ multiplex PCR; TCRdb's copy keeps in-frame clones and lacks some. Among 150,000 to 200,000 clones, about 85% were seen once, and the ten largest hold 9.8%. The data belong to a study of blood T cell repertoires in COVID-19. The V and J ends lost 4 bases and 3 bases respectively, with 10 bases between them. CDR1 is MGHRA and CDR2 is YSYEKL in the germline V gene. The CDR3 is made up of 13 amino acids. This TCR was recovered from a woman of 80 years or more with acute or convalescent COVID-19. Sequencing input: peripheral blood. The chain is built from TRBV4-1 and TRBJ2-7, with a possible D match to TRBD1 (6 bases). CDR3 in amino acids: CASSPKTGYEQYF. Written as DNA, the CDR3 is TGCGCCAGCAGCCCAAAGACAGGCTACGAGCAGTACTTC.